Each of the 12 T cell receptor beta chains below was sequenced from the same sample in a study of T cells after yellow fever vaccination. One entry per CDR3 protein results from TCRdb running MiXCR on the 5' RACE reads. The repertoire holds about 340,000 distinct CDR3 sequences, with about an eighth as singletons. The material sequenced was CD4+ T cells sorted from PBMCs, taken 15 days after the yellow fever booster vaccination. Receptor source: a man aged 18 to 29 who received the YFV17D yellow fever vaccine.

The rearrangement joins TRBV4-1 to TRBJ2-1; tentatively, D is TRBD2 (6 bases). The germline V gene has CDR1 MGHRA and CDR2 YSYEKL. This CDR3 spans 14 amino acids. Trimming left V 3 bases short and J 10 bases short, with 16 bases between. The CDR3 sequence is CASSHPGGRGEQFF. The CDR3 coding sequence is TGCGCCAGCAGCCACCCCGGTGGGCGGGGCGAGCAGTTCTTC.

This clonotype was counted a few times. The chain joins TRBV7-3 to TRBJ1-1, with unresolved D. Germline V gene data show CDR1 as SGHTA and CDR2 as FQGTGA. Deletions cut 2 bases from V and 0 bases from J, with 13 bases between. This CDR3 region has 16 residues. The CDR3 here is CASSLFRARMNTEAFF. CDR3 sequence (DNA): TGTGCCAGCAGCTTATTTAGGGCCCGCATGAACACTGAAGCTTTCTTT.

This clonotype has only a few counts. This chain uses TRBV2 with TRBJ1-2, with D unclear. Germline assignment: CDR1 SNHLY and CDR2 FYNNEI. The CDR3 spans 13 residues. The V gene lost 2 bases and the J gene lost 7 bases, with 11 bases spanning the gap. The CDR3, as DNA: TGTGCCAGCAGTGAAAGCGGTCGATTTGGCTACACCTTC. It codes for CASSESGRFGYTF.

The chain combines TRBV7-2 with TRBJ1-1, with 10 bases identical to TRBD1. CDR3 size: 14 residues. The ends lost 0 bases at V and 7 bases at J; junction bases unmatched: 2. Germline loops: CDR1 SGHTA, CDR2 FQGNSA. The CDR3 sequence is CASSLAGTGDEAFF. In nucleotides, the CDR3 is TGTGCCAGCAGCTTAGCCGGGACAGGGGATGAAGCTTTCTTT. Variable domain in full (rest from reference TRBV7-2 and TRBJ1-1): GAGVSQSPSNKVTEKGKDVELRCDPISGHTALYWYRQSLGQGLEFLIYFQGNSAPDKSGLPSDRFSAERTGGSVSTLTIQRTQQEDSAVYLCASSLAGTGDEAFFGQGTRLTVV.

In its sample, this clonotype was seen a few times. The chain carries TRBV4-3 and TRBJ1-1, with D perhaps TRBD1 (5 bases). This CDR3 contains 17 residues. Germline-derived CDR1 and CDR2 are LGHNA and YSLEER. Trimming pared 2 bases from V and 1 base from J, leaving 17 bases between. The CDR3 region is CASSQIPPRGGNTEAFF. The CDR3 DNA reads as TGCGCCAGCAGCCAAATACCTCCGCGTGGGGGGAACACTGAAGCTTTCTTT.

J is TRBJ1-5 and V is TRBV20-1; D is possibly TRBD1 (5 bases). CDR1 is DFQATT and CDR2 is SNEGSKA in the germline V gene (reference sequence). The CDR3 length is 13 residues. The CDR3 loop reads CSGGVGRNQPQHF. CDR3 coding DNA: TGCTCGGGGGGGGTTGGCCGGAATCAGCCCCAGCATTTT.

V gene TRBV19 combines with J gene TRBJ2-2, with TRBD2 as a possible D gene (6 bases). CDR1 and CDR2 from the germline V gene are LNHDA and SQIVND (reference sequence). The CDR3 is 15 amino acids. V was shortened by 3 bases and J by 2 bases, with 10 bases between the two germline ends. The CDR3 protein is CASSIVSGNTGELFF. As DNA, the CDR3 is TGTGCCAGTAGTATTGTTAGCGGTAACACCGGGGAGCTGTTTTTT.

This clonotype was found a few times. The chain uses TRBV6-5 and TRBJ2-1; perhaps TRBD1 as D (6 bases). The germline CDR1 and CDR2 sequences are MNHEY and SVGAGI. The CDR3 consists of 16 residues. With 4 bases removed from V and 8 bases from J, the gap between germline ends came to 21 bases. The CDR3 region has the DNA TGTGCCAGCAGTTCTCCGGGACACCTGTATGGATATGAGCAGTTCTTC. This translates into CASSSPGHLYGYEQFF.

This clonotype has ten or more counts. V usage is TRBV3-1 and J usage is TRBJ2-1; a weak D match, TRBD1 (6 bases). V lost 10 bases and J 15 bases, leaving 19 bases between the germline ends. The CDR3 is 11 residues long. Germline CDR1 is LGHDT and CDR2 is YNNKEL (reference sequence). CDR3 sequence (DNA): TGTGCCAACTCCTATTCGACAGGATGGTTCTTC. It codes for CANSYSTGWFF.

There are a few counts of this clonotype. The chain joins TRBV5-1 to TRBJ2-4; 9 nucleotides agree with TRBD1. There are 16 residues in the CDR3. The germline V gene encodes CDR1 SGHRS and CDR2 YFSETQ. V lost 3 bases and J lost 1; bases outside the gene matches: 5. CDR3 nucleotides: TGCGCCAGCAGCTGGGACAGGGCCGATGCCAAAAACATTCAGTACTTC. Amino acid sequence: CASSWDRADAKNIQYF.

This clonotype was observed a few times. The chain uses TRBV6-1 and TRBJ2-7; D is unresolved. Germline V CDR1 and CDR2: MNHNS, SASEGT. V was shortened by 2 bases and J by 3 bases, with 14 bases between the two germline ends. The CDR3 consists of 15 residues. The CDR3 bases are TGTGCCAGCAGTGAAAGTCAGGACCGAGGCTACGAGCAGTACTTC. This codes for CASSESQDRGYEQYF.

This clonotype was counted a few times. The J gene is TRBJ1-3, the V gene TRBV7-2; tentative D call: TRBD1 (5 bases). Germline V gene sequence: CDR1 SGHTA, CDR2 FQGNSA. The ends were cut back, 2 bases at V and 11 bases at J, with 16 bases in the middle. CDR3 length equals 14 residues. The CDR3 DNA sequence: TGTGCCAGCAGCTTAAATGCAGGGTCCAAACCCATATATTTT. Protein: CASSLNAGSKPIYF.